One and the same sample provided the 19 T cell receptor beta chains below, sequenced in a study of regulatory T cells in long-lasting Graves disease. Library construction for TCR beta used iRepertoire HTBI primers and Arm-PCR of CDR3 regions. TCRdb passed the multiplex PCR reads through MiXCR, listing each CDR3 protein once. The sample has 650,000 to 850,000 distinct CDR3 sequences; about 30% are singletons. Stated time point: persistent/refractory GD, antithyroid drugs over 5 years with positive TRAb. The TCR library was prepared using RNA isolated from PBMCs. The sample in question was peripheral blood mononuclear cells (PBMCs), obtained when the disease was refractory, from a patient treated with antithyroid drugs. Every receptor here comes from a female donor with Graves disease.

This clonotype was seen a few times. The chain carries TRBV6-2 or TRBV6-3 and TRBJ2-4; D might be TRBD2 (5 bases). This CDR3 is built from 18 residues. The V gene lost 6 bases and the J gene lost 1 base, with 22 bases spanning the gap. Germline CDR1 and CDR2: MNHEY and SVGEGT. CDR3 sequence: CASRTLQSTSMAKNIQYF. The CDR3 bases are TGTGCCAGCAGGACACTCCAGAGTACTAGTATGGCCAAAAACATTCAGTACTTC.

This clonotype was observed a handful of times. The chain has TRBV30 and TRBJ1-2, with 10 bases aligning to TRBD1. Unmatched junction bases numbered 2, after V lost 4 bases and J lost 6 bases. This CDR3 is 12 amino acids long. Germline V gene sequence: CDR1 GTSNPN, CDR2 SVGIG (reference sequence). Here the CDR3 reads CAWKTGGHGYTF. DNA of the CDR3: TGTGCCTGGAAGACAGGGGGCCATGGCTACACCTTC. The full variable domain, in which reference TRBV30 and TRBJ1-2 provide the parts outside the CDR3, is SQTIHQWPATLVQPVGSPLSLECTVEGTSNPNLYWYRQAAGRGLQLLFYSVGIGQISSEVPQNLSASRPQDRQFILSSKKLLLSDSGFYLCAWKTGGHGYTFGSGTRLTVV.

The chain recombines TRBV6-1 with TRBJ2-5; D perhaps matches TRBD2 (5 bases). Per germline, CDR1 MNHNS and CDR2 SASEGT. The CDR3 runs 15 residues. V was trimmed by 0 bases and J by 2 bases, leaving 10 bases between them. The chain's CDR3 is CASSEASVLQETQYF. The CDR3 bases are TGTGCCAGCAGTGAAGCTAGCGTATTACAAGAGACCCAGTACTTC.

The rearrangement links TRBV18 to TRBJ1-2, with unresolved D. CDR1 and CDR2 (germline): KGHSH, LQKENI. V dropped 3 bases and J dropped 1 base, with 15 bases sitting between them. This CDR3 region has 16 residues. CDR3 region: CASSPRPGGGNYGYTF. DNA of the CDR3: TGTGCCAGCTCACCCAGACCCGGCGGCGGTAACTATGGCTACACCTTC.

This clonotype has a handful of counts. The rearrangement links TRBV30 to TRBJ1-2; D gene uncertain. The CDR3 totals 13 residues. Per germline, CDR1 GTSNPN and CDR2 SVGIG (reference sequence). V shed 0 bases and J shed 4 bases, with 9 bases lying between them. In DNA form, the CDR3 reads TGTGCCTGGAGTGTTGGCGATAGCTATGGCTACACCTTC. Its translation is CAWSVGDSYGYTF. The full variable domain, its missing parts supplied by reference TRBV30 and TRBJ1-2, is SQTIHQWPATLVQPVGSPLSLECTVEGTSNPNLYWYRQAAGRGLQLLFYSVGIGQISSEVPQNLSASRPQDRQFILSSKKLLLSDSGFYLCAWSVGDSYGYTFGSGTRLTVV.

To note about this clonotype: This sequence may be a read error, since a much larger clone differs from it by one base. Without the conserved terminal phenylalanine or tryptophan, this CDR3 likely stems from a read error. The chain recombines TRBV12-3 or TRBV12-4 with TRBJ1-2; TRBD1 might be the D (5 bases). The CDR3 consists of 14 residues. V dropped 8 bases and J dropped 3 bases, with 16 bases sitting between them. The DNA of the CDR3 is TGTGCCAGCGGGGGGGGGTCCGGTCACTATGGCTACACCTCC. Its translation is CASGGGSGHYGYTS.

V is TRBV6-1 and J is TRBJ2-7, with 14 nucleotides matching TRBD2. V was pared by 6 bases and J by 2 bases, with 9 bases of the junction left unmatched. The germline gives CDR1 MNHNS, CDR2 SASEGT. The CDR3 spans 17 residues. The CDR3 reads CASSLLPTSGRAYEQYF. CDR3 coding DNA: TGTGCCAGCAGCCTTCTTCCGACTAGCGGGAGGGCCTACGAGCAGTACTTC.

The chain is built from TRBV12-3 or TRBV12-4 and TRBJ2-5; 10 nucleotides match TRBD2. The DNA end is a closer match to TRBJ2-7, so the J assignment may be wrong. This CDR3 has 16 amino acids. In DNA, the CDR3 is TGTGCCAGCAGTTTAACTAGCGGGACAAGGGCGCGCGAGCAGTACTTC. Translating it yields CASSLTSGTRAREQYF.

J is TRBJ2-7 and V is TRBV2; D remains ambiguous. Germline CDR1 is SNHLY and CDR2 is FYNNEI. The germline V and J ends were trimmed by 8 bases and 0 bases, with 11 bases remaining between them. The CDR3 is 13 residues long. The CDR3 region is CASLPPGSYEQYF. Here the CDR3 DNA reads TGTGCCAGCTTGCCCCCAGGCTCCTACGAGCAGTACTTC.

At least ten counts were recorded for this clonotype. The CDR3 is CASSEEVMGYGYTF. The CDR3 DNA reads as TGTGCCAGCAGTGAGGAGGTAATGGGCTATGGCTACACCTTC. The chain links TRBV2 to TRBJ1-2; D gene uncertain. In germline, CDR1 is SNHLY, CDR2 FYNNEI. Trimming stripped 3 bases from V and 4 bases from J, with 12 bases between. This CDR3 is 14 amino acids long.

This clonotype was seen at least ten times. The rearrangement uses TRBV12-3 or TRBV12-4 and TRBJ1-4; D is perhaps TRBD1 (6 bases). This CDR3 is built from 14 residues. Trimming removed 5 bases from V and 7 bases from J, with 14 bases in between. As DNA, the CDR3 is TGTGCCAGCAGTCCGACAGGCCTGGGTGAAAAACTGTTTTTT. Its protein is CASSPTGLGEKLFF.

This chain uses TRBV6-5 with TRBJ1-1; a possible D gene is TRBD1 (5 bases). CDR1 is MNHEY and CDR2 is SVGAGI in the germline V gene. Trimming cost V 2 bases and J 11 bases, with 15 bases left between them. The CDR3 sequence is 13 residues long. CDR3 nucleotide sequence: TGTGCCAGCAGTTACGTCCTAACAGGTGGGGCTTTCTTT. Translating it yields CASSYVLTGGAFF.

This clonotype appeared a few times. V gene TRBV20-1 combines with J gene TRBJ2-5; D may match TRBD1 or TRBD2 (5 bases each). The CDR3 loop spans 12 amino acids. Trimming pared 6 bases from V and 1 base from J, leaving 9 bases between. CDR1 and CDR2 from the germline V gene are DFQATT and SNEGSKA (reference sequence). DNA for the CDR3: TGCAGTGCCGGGACCATCCAAGAGACCCAGTACTTC. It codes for CSAGTIQETQYF.

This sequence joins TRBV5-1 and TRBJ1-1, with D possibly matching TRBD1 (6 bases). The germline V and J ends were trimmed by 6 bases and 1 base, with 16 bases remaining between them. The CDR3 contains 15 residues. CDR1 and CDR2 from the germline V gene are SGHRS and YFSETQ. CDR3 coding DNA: TGCGCCAGCAATCCGGGACATCCGGCGAACACTGAAGCTTTCTTT. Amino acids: CASNPGHPANTEAFF.

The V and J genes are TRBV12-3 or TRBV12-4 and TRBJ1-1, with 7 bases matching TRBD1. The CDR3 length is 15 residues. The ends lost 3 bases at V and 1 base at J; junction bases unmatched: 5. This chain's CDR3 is CASSFGQVSNTEAFF. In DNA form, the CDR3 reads TGTGCCAGCAGTTTCGGACAGGTTTCGAACACTGAAGCTTTCTTT.

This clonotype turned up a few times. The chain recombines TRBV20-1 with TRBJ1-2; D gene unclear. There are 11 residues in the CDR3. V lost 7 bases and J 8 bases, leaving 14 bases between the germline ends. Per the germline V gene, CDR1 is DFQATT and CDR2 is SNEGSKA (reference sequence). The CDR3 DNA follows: TGCAGTGTCAAGTCCCGGGAAGGCTACACCTTC. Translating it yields CSVKSREGYTF.

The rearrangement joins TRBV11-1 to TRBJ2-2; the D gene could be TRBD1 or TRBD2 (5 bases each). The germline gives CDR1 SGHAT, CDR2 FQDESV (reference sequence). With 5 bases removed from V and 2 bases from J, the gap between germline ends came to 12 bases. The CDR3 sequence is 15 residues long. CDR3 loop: CASSRTGRNTGELFF. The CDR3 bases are TGTGCCAGCAGCCGGACGGGACGAAACACCGGGGAGCTGTTTTTT.

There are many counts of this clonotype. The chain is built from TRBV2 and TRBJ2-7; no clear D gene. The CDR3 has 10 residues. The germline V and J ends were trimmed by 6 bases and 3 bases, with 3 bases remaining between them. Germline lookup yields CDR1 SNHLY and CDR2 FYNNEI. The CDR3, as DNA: TGTGCCAGCAGCCACTACGAGCAGTACTTC. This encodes CASSHYEQYF.

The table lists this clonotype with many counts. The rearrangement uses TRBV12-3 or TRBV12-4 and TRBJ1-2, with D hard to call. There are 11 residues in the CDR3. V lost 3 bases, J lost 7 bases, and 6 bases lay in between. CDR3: CASSLYRGYTF. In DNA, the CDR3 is TGTGCCAGCAGTTTGTACCGTGGCTACACCTTC.